The clone carrying this T cell receptor (beta chain) was counted only a few times. CDR3 length: 14 residues. The trim removed 6 bases at V and 7 bases at J, leaving 8 bases unmatched. CDR1 and CDR2 (germline): MNHEY, SVGAGI. TCRdb reprocessed the 5' RACE reads via MiXCR and lists one record per CDR3 protein. The sample lists about 96,000 distinct CDR3 sequences; roughly 18% were seen once. The data belong to a study of T cells of healthy individuals. The clonotype was recovered from a human donor in good health. J is TRBJ2-1 and V is TRBV6-5; 8 bases fit TRBD1. As DNA, the CDR3 is TGTGCCAGCAGGACCGGGACAGGTAATAATGAGCAGTTCTTC. Protein sequence: CASRTGTGNNEQFF.